This TCR beta chain is from a study of shared clonotypes between healthy human individuals. Overall study findings and caveats: Relative to memory subsets, naive subsets generally showed larger estimated richness.

With respect to this clone: The antigen is not known.

Sequencing used immunoSEQ multiplex PCR; TCRdb keeps in-frame clones, though not all of them. The table lists approximately 1.1 million clones, about 80% of them singletons, with about 0.52% in the top ten. The donor population consisted of healthy HIV-negative adults with no recent acute infections or vaccinations. The sequenced sample was memory CD4+ T cells from PBMCs. This sample's subset: CD45RA-negative fraction. This clonotype originated in a man aged 18 to 29 in good health. Some clones in this sample may be carry-over from other donors' samples.

The CDR3 loop is CASSSNPTGTNVLTF. As DNA, the CDR3 is TGTGCCAGCAGTTCCAACCCGACAGGGACCAACGTCCTGACTTTC. The genes are TRBV6-6 and TRBJ2-6; 7 positions agree with TRBD1. Germline V lookup: CDR1 MNHNY, CDR2 SVGAGI (reference sequence). The CDR3 is 15 amino acids. Trimming at V came to 4 bases and at J to 8 bases, leaving 8 bases not matched to a gene.